This TCR beta chain was obtained from a study of T-cell reconstitution after alpha-beta-depleted transplantation in children. The germline CDR1 and CDR2 sequences are SGHRS and YFSETQ. The CDR3 runs to 15 residues. J gave up 9 bases and V 3 bases, and 11 bases lay outside the gene matches. Unique molecular identifiers were incorporated when the TCRbeta library was constructed. TCRdb analysed the PCR reads with MiXCR anew, one entry per CDR3 protein. This table holds about 440,000 distinct CDR3 sequences, about 40% found once. Study-wide findings and caveats: At day 60, the high TCRbeta diversity found in some patients originated from recipient T cells and thymic progenitors that had survived. About two months after transplant, alpha-beta T cells reportedly came from several hundred expanded graft clones. After one year, T-cell counts and TCRbeta diversity mostly came from new T cells.

This clonotype was counted at least ten times. Its antigen is as yet unknown. The sequence came from a girl aged 2-9 years with aplastic anemia, due to receive a stem cell transplant. The chain links TRBV5-1 to TRBJ2-1; 8 bases are shared with TRBD2. This specimen consisted of PBMCs, obtained before TCRalphabeta/CD19-depleted stem cell transplant. CDR3 residues: CASSSAGVDGGEQFF. The CDR3 DNA reads TGCGCCAGCAGCTCAGCGGGAGTAGATGGGGGTGAGCAGTTCTTC.